Shown below are 3 T cell receptor beta chains from a single sample sequenced in a study of blood T cell repertoires in COVID-19. TCRdb's copy holds only in-frame clones and misses some; the assay was immunoSEQ multiplex PCR. The sample holds some 300,000 clones, almost 90% seen once. Sequencing used peripheral blood. The receptors were gathered from a woman in her 40s with COVID-19, enrolled during active disease.

The chain is built from TRBV2 and TRBJ1-1; 8 nucleotides align to TRBD1. V lost 6 bases and J lost 5; bases outside the gene matches: 8. Looked up from germline, CDR1 is SNHLY and CDR2 is FYNNEI. The CDR3 loop spans 14 amino acids. The CDR3 sequence: CASSYGQGETEAFF. The DNA of the CDR3 is TGTGCCAGCAGCTACGGACAGGGAGAGACTGAAGCTTTCTTT.

The chain employs TRBV5-1 and TRBJ2-3; perhaps TRBD2 as D (6 bases). The CDR3 covers 15 residues. In germline, CDR1 is SGHRS, CDR2 YFSETQ. Between the trimmed V and J ends, which lost 5 bases and 0 bases, there was a span of 13 bases. The CDR3 is CASSRYGGSTDTQYF. The CDR3 nucleotides are TGCGCCAGCAGTCGGTATGGGGGGAGCACAGATACGCAGTATTTT. Together with reference TRBV5-1 and TRBJ2-3, the CDR3 gives the full variable domain: KAGVTQTPRYLIKTRGQQVTLSCSPISGHRSVSWYQQTPGQGLQFLFEYFSETQRNKGNFPGRFSGRQFSNSRSEMNVSTLELGDSALYLCASSRYGGSTDTQYFGPGTRLTVL.

The CDR3 here is CAWTYSGTLTGELFF. In DNA, the CDR3 is TGTGCCTGGACTTATAGCGGGACCCTTACCGGGGAGCTGTTTTTT. The chain carries TRBV30 and TRBJ2-2; 8 nucleotides align to TRBD2. This CDR3 comprises 15 residues. Germline V gives CDR1 GTSNPN, CDR2 SVGIG (reference sequence). Unmatched junction bases numbered 9, after V lost 4 bases and J lost 5 bases. The whole variable domain, remainder taken from reference TRBV30 and TRBJ2-2, is SQTIHQWPATLVQPVGSPLSLECTVEGTSNPNLYWYRQAAGRGLQLLFYSVGIGQISSEVPQNLSASRPQDRQFILSSKKLLLSDSGFYLCAWTYSGTLTGELFFGEGSRLTVL.